This T cell receptor (beta chain) was observed in a study of blood T cell repertoires in COVID-19. Clones were sequenced by immunoSEQ multiplex PCR, and TCRdb holds only the in-frame ones, with some missing. The sample holds 97,000 or so clones, around 90% seen once. In its sample, this clone was seen once. Input material: peripheral blood. The clonotype was recovered from a woman in her forties or fifties with COVID-19, enrolled during active disease.

This chain's CDR3 is CASSQDVATGAGYTF. The CDR3 region has the DNA TGCGCCAGCAGCCAAGATGTCGCGACAGGAGCTGGCTACACCTTC. This chain joins TRBV4-3 and TRBJ1-2; tentative D call: TRBD1 (6 bases). This CDR3 is built from 15 residues. Germline lookup yields CDR1 LGHNA and CDR2 YSLEER. V lost 0 bases and J lost 7, with 15 bases in between.